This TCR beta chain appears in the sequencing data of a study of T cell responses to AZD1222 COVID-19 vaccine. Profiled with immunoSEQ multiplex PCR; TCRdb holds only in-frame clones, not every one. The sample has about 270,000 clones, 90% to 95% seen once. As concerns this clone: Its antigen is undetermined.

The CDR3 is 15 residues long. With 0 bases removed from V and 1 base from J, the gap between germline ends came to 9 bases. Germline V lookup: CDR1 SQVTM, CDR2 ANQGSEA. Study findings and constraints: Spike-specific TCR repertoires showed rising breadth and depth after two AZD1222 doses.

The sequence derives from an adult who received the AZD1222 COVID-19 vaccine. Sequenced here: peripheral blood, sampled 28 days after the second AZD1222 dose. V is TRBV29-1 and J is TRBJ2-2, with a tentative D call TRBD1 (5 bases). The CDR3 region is CSVEDPGKNTGELFF. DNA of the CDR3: TGCAGCGTTGAAGATCCAGGGAAGAACACCGGGGAGCTGTTTTTT.